A selection of T cell receptor beta chains follows, all from one sample in a study of graft-versus-host responses after intestinal transplantation. For these receptors, no antigen is known. TCRdb keeps only in-frame clones here, not all; method: immunoSEQ multiplex PCR. The data hold some 96,000 clones, with over 75% observed a single time. The source material was unstimulated CD4+ T cells sorted from spleen or lymph node cells, sampled before transplant. These receptors originate from a human donor who was the organ donor for an intestinal transplant. The CDR3 runs from the conserved cysteine through the conserved F or W. Each record gives: V gene, D gene, clone size, J gene, CDR3 DNA, CDR3 protein. A D gene is named only where the DNA matches it firmly. Some rows have no size entry. The others give once, few or many, or a class for an expanded clone.

TRBV6-1	TRBD1	NA	TRBJ1-1	TGTGCCAGCAGTGGGACAGGGGGCACTGAAGCTTTCTTT	CASSGTGGTEAFF
TRBV5-5	NA	NA	TRBJ1-2	TGTGCCAGCAGCCGCTTATTGAAGGGAGTTGATGGCTACACCTTC	CASSRLLKGVDGYTF
TRBV15	TRBD1	few	TRBJ2-3	TGTGCCACCAGCACCCGACAGGGGTTAGCTGATACGCAGTATTTT	CATSTRQGLADTQYF
TRBV30	NA	NA	TRBJ1-5	TGTGCCTGGAGTCCCCCGGGAGGGCCCCAGCATTTT	CAWSPPGGPQHF
TRBV5-1	TRBD2	few	TRBJ2-7	TGCGCCAGCAGCTTCGGGGGGTTTGAGAACGAGCAGTACTTC	CASSFGGFENEQYF
TRBV19	NA	NA	TRBJ1-5	TGTGCCAGTAGGAAACAGGGAACGAGGGATCAGCCCCAGCATTTT	CASRKQGTRDQPQHF
TRBV30	NA	NA	TRBJ1-2	TGTGCCTGGAGCGCACCGGGACCGCGGGGATGGGGCTACACCTTC	CAWSAPGPRGWGYTF
TRBV5-1	TRBD1	NA	TRBJ2-7	TGCGCCAGCAGCTCTGACACAGGGGGGACAACCTACGAGCAGTACTTC	CASSSDTGGTTYEQYF
TRBV5-1	NA	few	TRBJ1-1	TGCGCCAGCAGCTACGATTCGACAGAGAACACTGAAGCTTTCTTT	CASSYDSTENTEAFF
TRBV29-1	NA	NA	TRBJ1-1	TGCAGCGGTTCTGCCGGGGCCGGTGGAACTGAAGCTTTCTTT	CSGSAGAGGTEAFF
TRBV18	TRBD1	NA	TRBJ1-1	TGTGCCAGCTCACCGGGACAGAAAGTAAACACTGAAGCTTTCTTT	CASSPGQKVNTEAFF
TRBV29-1	NA	NA	TRBJ1-6	TGCAGCGTTGAAGACGGGCGGGACTTCGTCTTCTTT	CSVEDGRDFVFF
TRBV6-1	TRBD2	NA	TRBJ2-3	TGTGCCAGCATGTGGGTTCGGGGGGGTTCGGATACGCAGTATTTT	CASMWVRGGSDTQYF
TRBV5-6	TRBD1	NA	TRBJ1-2	TGTGCCAGCAGCTGGGAAACAGGGGGCGTCTATGGCTACACCTTC	CASSWETGGVYGYTF
TRBV10-1	NA	NA	TRBJ2-7	TGCGCCAGCAGTGAGTCCGGGGCCTACGAGCAGTACTTC	CASSESGAYEQYF
TRBV9	TRBD1	NA	TRBJ2-2	TGTGCCAGCAGGGACAGGCCGAACACCGGGGAGCTGTTTTTT	CASRDRPNTGELFF
TRBV5-5	TRBD1	NA	TRBJ1-6	TGTGCCAGCATAAGGCGGGCAGGGGGCGGCAATTCACCCCTCCACTTT	CASIRRAGGGNSPLHF
TRBV28	NA	once	TRBJ1-2	TGTGCCAGCAGTACGCCCGGTTGGTTCTATGGCTACACCTTC	CASSTPGWFYGYTF
TRBV6-6	TRBD1	NA	TRBJ1-2	TGTGCCAGCAGTCGACAACAGATAAACAGGGGATATGGCTACACCTTC	CASSRQQINRGYGYTF
TRBV10-3	TRBD1	NA	TRBJ1-2	TGTGCCATCAGCGGGACAGGGGGCATCTATGGCTACACCTTC	CAISGTGGIYGYTF
TRBV5-1	NA	NA	TRBJ1-4	TGCGCCAGCAGCCCCGGACCTAATGAAAAACTGTTTTTT	CASSPGPNEKLFF
TRBV19	NA	NA	TRBJ1-1	TGTGCCAGTAGTATTGACGTTACAATGATGAACACTGAAGCTTTCTTT	CASSIDVTMMNTEAFF
TRBV21-1	NA	NA	TRBJ2-7	TGTGCCAGCAGCAAATGGGGTCGGACTAGCGGGGGTCGTGAGCAGTACTTC	CASSKWGRTSGGREQYF
TRBV28	NA	NA	TRBJ1-1	TGTGCCAGCAAAGACCCGAACACTGAAGCTTTCTTT	CASKDPNTEAFF
TRBV5-8	TRBD2	NA	TRBJ2-7	TGTGCCAGCAGCTTTGCGGGGGGCCGAGAGCAGTACTTC	CASSFAGGREQYF
TRBV9	TRBD1	NA	TRBJ1-2	TGTGCCAGCACCAGGGGGGGAAACTATGGCTACACCTTC	CASTRGGNYGYTF
TRBV29-1	NA	once	TRBJ1-1	TGCAGCGTTCGAACAGGGTCTCACACTGAAGCTTTCTTT	CSVRTGSHTEAFF
TRBV18	TRBD2	few	TRBJ2-7	TGTGCCAGCTCACTCGGGACTAGCTTGCACGAGCAGTACTTC	CASSLGTSLHEQYF
TRBV10-2	TRBD1	NA	TRBJ1-2	TGCGCCAGCATTGGGGACAGGGGGTCGCTTGCCTATGGCTACACCTTC	CASIGDRGSLAYGYTF
TRBV27	NA	NA	TRBJ1-6	TGTGCCAGCACCCTGTCAGGGTATTCACCCCTCCACTTT	CASTLSGYSPLHF
TRBV27	TRBD2	NA	TRBJ2-7	TGTGCCAGCAGGGGACTAGGGGGTAGGAACTCCTACGAGCAGTACTTC	CASRGLGGRNSYEQYF
TRBV10-3	NA	NA	TRBJ2-1	TGTGCCACCCAACCGGGCTTCACCGCCTACAATGAGCAGTTCTTC	CATQPGFTAYNEQFF
TRBV6-1	TRBD1	NA	TRBJ2-7	TGTGCCAGCGGTAGGGGGCAGAACGAGCAGTACTTC	CASGRGQNEQYF
TRBV6-1	NA	NA	TRBJ1-5	TGTGCCAGCAGTGAAGGGACAGCCCTTAATCAGCCCCAGCATTTT	CASSEGTALNQPQHF
TRBV6-5	TRBD1	NA	TRBJ1-2	TGTGCCAGCAGACCCCCACAGGGGTCCTATGGCTACACCTTC	CASRPPQGSYGYTF
TRBV9	TRBD2	NA	TRBJ2-3	TGTGCCAGCAGCGTGACTAGCGGGGGCACAGATACGCAGTATTTT	CASSVTSGGTDTQYF
TRBV13	NA	NA	TRBJ2-2	TGTGCCAGCAGCTTGCCCCGGTGGGTAGCCGGGGAGCTGTTTTTT	CASSLPRWVAGELFF
TRBV5-1	NA	NA	TRBJ1-1	TGCGCCAGCAGCAATATGAACACTGAAGCTTTCTTT	CASSNMNTEAFF
TRBV11-3	NA	once	TRBJ2-2	TGTGCCAGCAGCTTGGGAGCTAGGGACACCGGGGAGCTGTTTTTT	CASSLGARDTGELFF
TRBV6-4	TRBD1	few	TRBJ2-3	TGTGCCAGCAGTGACGGACAGGGCACAGATACGCAGTATTTT	CASSDGQGTDTQYF
TRBV7-9	TRBD2	NA	TRBJ2-3	TGTGCCAGCAGCAGCACTAGCGCGGGGAGGGATACGCAGTATTTT	CASSSTSAGRDTQYF
TRBV19	NA	NA	TRBJ2-2	TGTGCCAGTAGTAATGGAGGGTACGGGTACACCGGGGAGCTGTTTTTT	CASSNGGYGYTGELFF
TRBV10-3	NA	NA	TRBJ1-2	TGTGCCATCAGCAACGGACAGACCTATGGCTACACCTTC	CAISNGQTYGYTF
TRBV7-8	NA	NA	TRBJ1-6	TGTGCCAGCAGCTTTTCATCAGGAGTAAGAAGGGAGTCACCCCTCCACTTT	CASSFSSGVRRESPLHF
TRBV5-1	TRBD2	NA	TRBJ2-4	TGCGCCAGCACGAGCGGGGGGGGCAAAAACATTCAGTACTTC	CASTSGGGKNIQYF
TRBV6-6	NA	NA	TRBJ1-2	TGTGCCAGCAGTTACTCTCACGAGATGGGCTACACCTTC	CASSYSHEMGYTF
TRBV9	NA	once	TRBJ1-5	TGTGCCAGCAGCGCGGGGGGCTCAAGCAATCAGCCCCAGCATTTT	CASSAGGSSNQPQHF
TRBV5-6	NA	NA	TRBJ2-1	TGTGCCAGCAGCTTGGACAGGGCCGCGAACATACAGTTCTTC	CASSLDRAANIQFF
TRBV5-1	NA	NA	TRBJ2-1	TGCGCCAGCAGCTTGGGACAGCCTAGCTCCTACAATGAGCAGTTCTTC	CASSLGQPSSYNEQFF
TRBV5-1	NA	NA	TRBJ2-2	TGCGCCAGCAGCTTGACACAGGAGGTCACCGGGGAGCTGTTTTTT	CASSLTQEVTGELFF
TRBV5-1	NA	NA	TRBJ2-5	TGCGCCAGCAGCTTGGTAGGGCAGCAAGAGACCCAGTACTTC	CASSLVGQQETQYF
TRBV7-9	NA	NA	TRBJ1-2	TGTGCCAGCAGATGGGGGGGCTATGGCTACACCTTC	CASRWGGYGYTF
TRBV27	NA	NA	TRBJ2-3	TGTGCCAGCAGTTTATTCGGGGGCACTAGCACAGATACGCAGTATTTT	CASSLFGGTSTDTQYF
TRBV4-1	TRBD1	NA	TRBJ1-5	TGCGCCAGCAGCCAATTTAGGACAGGTCAGCCCCAGCATTTT	CASSQFRTGQPQHF
TRBV18	NA	NA	TRBJ1-3	TGTGCCAGCTCACGTACAGTTGACTCTGGAAACACCATATATTTT	CASSRTVDSGNTIYF
TRBV4-1	TRBD1	NA	TRBJ1-5	TGCGCCAGCAAACTAGAGGGACAGAGCAATCAGCCCCAGCATTTT	CASKLEGQSNQPQHF
TRBV6-4	NA	NA	TRBJ2-3	TGTGCCAGCAGTGACTCGGGACTTGCATCAGATACGCAGTATTTT	CASSDSGLASDTQYF
TRBV7-6	NA	NA	TRBJ2-2	TGTGCCAGCCGCTTTGAAATGGGGGTCACCGGGGAGCTGTTTTTT	CASRFEMGVTGELFF
TRBV25-1	TRBD2	NA	TRBJ2-1	TGTGCCAGCAGTGAAGCGGGGGGGCGTTTAAATGAGCAGTTCTTC	CASSEAGGRLNEQFF